This T cell receptor (beta chain) was recorded in a study of CD8 T cells in ankylosing spondylitis. Findings and caveats of the study: Researchers report that disease-linked clones proved CD8+ and relatively rare in peripheral blood.

Ten or more counts support this clonotype. Antigen unknown. The germline gives CDR1 MDHEN, CDR2 SYDVKM. The length of the CDR3 is 16 residues. V trimming: 6 bases; J trimming: 5 bases; junction bases outside the gene matches: 11. TCRdb used MiXCR to reprocess the 5' RACE reads, holding one entry per CDR3 protein. The sample shows around 130,000 distinct CDR3 sequences, around 7% of them seen only once. The receptor was isolated from a male donor with ankylosing spondylitis or in good health (not recorded which). The material sequenced was blood, either unsorted or a sorted T cell fraction (not recorded which). The V call is TRBV28, the J call TRBJ2-1; 9 positions match TRBD2. CDR3 protein: CASRPLWAGGNNEQFF. Here the CDR3 DNA reads TGTGCCAGCAGACCCTTATGGGCGGGGGGGAACAATGAGCAGTTCTTC.